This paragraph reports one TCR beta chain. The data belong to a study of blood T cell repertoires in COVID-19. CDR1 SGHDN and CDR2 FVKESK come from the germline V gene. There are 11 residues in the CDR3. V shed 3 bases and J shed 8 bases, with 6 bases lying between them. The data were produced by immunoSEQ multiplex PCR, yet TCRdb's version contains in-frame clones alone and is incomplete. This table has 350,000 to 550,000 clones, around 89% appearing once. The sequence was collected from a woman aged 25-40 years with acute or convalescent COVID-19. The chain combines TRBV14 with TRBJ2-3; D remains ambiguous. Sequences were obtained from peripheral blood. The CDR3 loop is CASSHSSTQYF. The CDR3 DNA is TGTGCCAGCAGCCATTCCTCTACGCAGTATTTT.